This T cell receptor (beta chain) derives from a study of blood T cells in healthy people across ages. A second PCR of roughly 7 to 11 cycles used a sample-barcoded 5' primer and a J-beta primer mix. TCRdb re-analysed the 5' RACE reads in MiXCR, keeping a single row per CDR3 protein. This sample carries over 1,500,000 distinct CDR3 sequences, around half of them seen once, and the ten largest clones take 2% to 2.5%. V lost 3 bases and J lost 5, with 19 bases in between. Germline-derived CDR1 and CDR2 are LGHNA and YSLEER. The CDR3 spans 16 residues. Sequenced material: blood. The chain is built from TRBV4-3 and TRBJ1-2; tentatively, D is TRBD1 (6 bases). The sequence derives from a woman aged 40 to 50 in good health. In DNA, the CDR3 is TGCGCCAGCAGCCAGGGGACGGGGGGCGAACGGTATGGCTACACCTTC. Amino acid sequence: CASSQGTGGERYGYTF.